A selection of T cell receptor beta chains follows, all from one sample in a study of cytotoxic CD8 clonotypes in ibrutinib-treated CLL. Assay used: immunoSEQ multiplex PCR; TCRdb lists only in-frame clones, some missing. The table lists under 300,000 clones, roughly four fifths of them singletons. The sequencing used PBMCs, collected at disease progression, from a patient treated with ibrutinib. The receptor source for this set is a human donor with chronic lymphocytic leukemia. The CDR3 runs from the conserved cysteine through the conserved F or W. Fields, in order: J gene, D gene, clone size, V gene, CDR3 protein, CDR3 DNA. D genes are given only for firm matches. Size tells how often a clone was seen (once, few, many) or the class of an expanded clone, and some rows leave it out.

TRBJ2-2 TRBD2 NA TRBV2 CASTRLAGGPGELFF TGTGCCAGCACTAGACTAGCGGGGGGCCCCGGGGAGCTGTTTTTT
TRBJ2-3 NA NA TRBV2 CASRATTDTQYF TGTGCCAGCAGAGCGACAACAGATACGCAGTATTTT
TRBJ2-3 TRBD1 NA TRBV10-1 CASSLARGSDTQYF TGCGCCAGCAGCCTCGCCAGGGGGTCCGATACGCAGTATTTT
TRBJ1-1 NA NA TRBV6-5 CASSWERNTEAFF TGTGCCAGCAGTTGGGAGAGGAACACTGAAGCTTTCTTT
TRBJ1-1 TRBD1 NA TRBV7-6 CASSQGAGNTEAFF TGTGCCAGCTCCCAGGGGGCCGGGAACACTGAAGCTTTCTTT
TRBJ2-7 NA NA TRBV7-9 CASSPPGLTSSYEQYF TGTGCCAGCAGCCCCCCGGGGCTAACGAGCTCCTACGAGCAGTACTTC
TRBJ1-5 NA NA TRBV2 CASRDDSNQPQHF TGTGCCAGCAGGGATGACAGCAATCAGCCCCAGCATTTT
TRBJ2-3 NA NA TRBV9 CASSVYLAPDTQYF TGTGCCAGCAGCGTATACCTAGCGCCAGATACGCAGTATTTT
TRBJ2-7 NA NA TRBV13 CASSLRGRGPYEQYF TGTGCCAGCAGCTTGAGGGGCCGGGGACCCTACGAGCAGTACTTC
TRBJ2-7 TRBD2 NA TRBV13 CASSSRLAGESTYEQYF TGTGCCAGCAGCTCCAGACTAGCGGGAGAGTCGACCTACGAGCAGTACTTC
TRBJ2-1 NA few TRBV27 CASSPRLNEQFF TGTGCCAGCAGTCCTCGACTCAACGAGCAGTTCTTC
TRBJ2-2 TRBD1 NA TRBV9 CASSGQGPYGELFF TGTGCCAGCAGTGGACAGGGCCCCTACGGGGAGCTGTTTTTT
TRBJ2-3 NA NA TRBV7-9 CASSAEDTQYF TGTGCCAGCAGCGCAGAAGATACGCAGTATTTT
TRBJ2-7 NA few TRBV5-4 CASSLSTYEQYF TGTGCCAGCAGCCTCTCAACCTACGAGCAGTACTTC
TRBJ2-1 TRBD1 NA TRBV7-8 CASSAKIGQGINNGQFF TGTGCCAGCAGCGCCAAAATCGGACAGGGAATAAACAATGGGCAGTTCTTC
TRBJ1-2 NA NA TRBV29-1 CSADIIGYYGYTF TGCAGCGCCGACATTATAGGATACTATGGCTACACCTTC
TRBJ1-6 NA NA TRBV5-1 CASSLGQGNSPLHF TGCGCCAGCAGCTTGGGGCAGGGGAATTCACCCCTCCACTTT
TRBJ2-5 NA NA TRBV7-9 CASSLGRKETQYF TGTGCCAGCAGCTTAGGACGGAAAGAGACCCAGTACTTC
TRBJ1-1 NA NA TRBV6-6 CASIRDNEAFF TGTGCCAGCATTCGAGATAATGAAGCTTTCTTT
TRBJ2-5 NA NA TRBV10-2 CASSEESGAQETQYF TGCGCCAGCAGTGAGGAGTCAGGGGCACAAGAGACCCAGTACTTC
TRBJ1-3 TRBD1 NA TRBV4-1 CASSQYGTALLSGNTIYF TGCGCCAGCAGCCAATACGGGACAGCACTCCTCTCTGGAAACACCATATATTTT
TRBJ2-5 NA NA TRBV9 CASSSMGSHKETQYF TGTGCCAGCAGCTCGATGGGGTCACACAAAGAGACCCAGTACTTC